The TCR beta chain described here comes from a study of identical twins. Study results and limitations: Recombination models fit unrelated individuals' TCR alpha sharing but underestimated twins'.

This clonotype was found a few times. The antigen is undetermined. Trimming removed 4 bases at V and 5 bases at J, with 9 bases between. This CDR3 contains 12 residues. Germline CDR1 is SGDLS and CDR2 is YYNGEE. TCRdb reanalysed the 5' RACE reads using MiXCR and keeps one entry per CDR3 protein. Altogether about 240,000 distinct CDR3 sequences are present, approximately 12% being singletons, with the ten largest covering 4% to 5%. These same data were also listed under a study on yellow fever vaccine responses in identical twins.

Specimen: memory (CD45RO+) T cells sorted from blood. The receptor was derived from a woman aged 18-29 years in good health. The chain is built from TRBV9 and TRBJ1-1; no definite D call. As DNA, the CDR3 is TGTGCCAGCAGCATCGTAGGGACTGAAGCTTTCTTT. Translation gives CASSIVGTEAFF.